These T cell receptor beta chains were read from a single sample in a study of PD-1 blockade in mismatch repair-deficient tumors. Some clones are missing from TCRdb's copy, which holds only in-frame ones; the method was immunoSEQ multiplex PCR. The profile covers about 68,000 clones, with around 73% appearing a single time and roughly 5% taken by the ten largest. The specimen was peripheral blood, collected 2 weeks after starting pembrolizumab. The receptor set was obtained from an adult with mismatch repair-deficient cancer. The CDR3 runs from the conserved cysteine through the conserved F or W. D genes are given only for firm matches. Not every row has a clone size; where given, it reads once, few, many or a size class.

V	size	D	length	J	DNA	CDR3
TRBV10-1	few	TRBD1	13	TRBJ1-2	TGCGCCAGCAGAGTAGACAGGGAGTATGGCTACACCTTC	CASRVDREYGYTF
TRBV7-9	NA	NA	13	TRBJ2-1	TGTGCCAGCACACTGGGGGAAGCAGTTGAGCAGTTCTTC	CASTLGEAVEQFF
TRBV18	once	TRBD2	17	TRBJ2-6	TGTGCCAGCTCACCAGTGGTAGCGGGAACTGGGGCCAACGTCCTGACTTTC	CASSPVVAGTGANVLTF
TRBV10-2	NA	TRBD2	14	TRBJ2-3	TGCGCCAGCAGTGACGGGGGGGGCACAGATACGCAGTATTTT	CASSDGGGTDTQYF
TRBV7-2	NA	NA	14	TRBJ1-3	TGTGCCAGCAGCTTAATGTTATGGGGAAACACCATATATTTT	CASSLMLWGNTIYF
TRBV27	NA	TRBD1	16	TRBJ1-5	TGTGCCAGCAGTTTCCGTGGGACAGGGGGCGGTCAGCCCCAGCATTTT	CASSFRGTGGGQPQHF
TRBV7-2	NA	NA	14	TRBJ1-3	TGTGCCAGCAGCTTCCTTGGACCAGGAAACACCATATATTTT	CASSFLGPGNTIYF
TRBV5-1	NA	NA	16	TRBJ2-2	TGCGCCAGCAGCTTTCAAGGACAGGGAGGGTCCGGGGAGCTGTTTTTT	CASSFQGQGGSGELFF
TRBV6-5	once	NA	13	TRBJ1-1	TGTGCCAGCAGACCCACGATGAACACTGAAGCTTTCTTT	CASRPTMNTEAFF
TRBV4-1	once	NA	18	TRBJ2-7	TGCGCCAGCAGCCGGGTTAATAGCGGCCTTATCGGGGCCTACGAGCAGTACTTC	CASSRVNSGLIGAYEQYF
TRBV6-6	few	NA	14	TRBJ2-3	TGTGCCAGCGATGAACAGGGAGGCACAGATACGCAGTATTTT	CASDEQGGTDTQYF
TRBV6-5	NA	NA	15	TRBJ2-1	TGTGCCAGCAGTTGGAAGGGGGGGGCCTACAATGAGCAGTTCTTC	CASSWKGGAYNEQFF
TRBV4-1	NA	NA	16	TRBJ2-2	TGCGCCAGCAGCCAAGATTGGGACCGCCCTTCCGGGGAGCTGTTTTTT	CASSQDWDRPSGELFF
TRBV6-1	NA	NA	13	TRBJ2-7	TGTGCCAGCAGCAAGGGACCAGACTACGAGCAGTACTTC	CASSKGPDYEQYF
TRBV19	NA	NA	12	TRBJ1-5	TGTGCCAGTAATGGCCAGAATCAGCCCCAGCATTTT	CASNGQNQPQHF
TRBV15	NA	TRBD1	13	TRBJ2-1	TGTGCCACCAGCAAGGACAGGGCTAATGAGCAGTTCTTC	CATSKDRANEQFF
TRBV19	NA	TRBD1	17	TRBJ1-1	TGTGCCAGTAGTATGTTCACCGGGACAGGGGGCGAGACTGAAGCTTTCTTT	CASSMFTGTGGETEAFF
TRBV15	NA	TRBD2	14	TRBJ2-1	TGTGCCACCAGCCGCGGGAGTCCTGTCAATGAGCAGTTCTTC	CATSRGSPVNEQFF
TRBV13	NA	TRBD2	15	TRBJ2-7	TGCGCCAGCAGCCTAACACTAGCGGGAGCTTACGAGCAGTACTTC	CASSLTLAGAYEQYF
TRBV4-3	NA	TRBD2	15	TRBJ2-5	TGCGCCAGCAGCCCCTTCCTAGCGGTTCGGGAGACCCAGTACTTC	CASSPFLAVRETQYF
TRBV19	NA	TRBD1	14	TRBJ1-4	TGTGCCAGTAGAAAGGACAGGGGTAATGAAAAACTGTTTTTT	CASRKDRGNEKLFF
TRBV6-6	NA	NA	11	TRBJ1-5	TGTGCCAGCAGTATACAGGAGCCCCAGCATTTT	CASSIQEPQHF
TRBV6-1	once	NA	13	TRBJ2-3	TGTGCCAGCCGTACACGTAGCACAGATACGCAGTATTTT	CASRTRSTDTQYF
TRBV19	NA	NA	15	TRBJ2-7	TGTGCCAGTAGTGCCTCAGGGCCCCAAACCTACGAGCAGTACTTC	CASSASGPQTYEQYF
TRBV2	NA	TRBD1	13	TRBJ1-2	TGTGCCAGCATATTGGACAGGGGGCATGGCTACACCTTC	CASILDRGHGYTF
TRBV7-3	few	NA	13	TRBJ1-1	TGTGCCAGCAGCCCGGGAGGAGCGCGCGAAGCTTTCTTT	CASSPGGAREAFF
TRBV7-2	NA	TRBD2	19	TRBJ2-5	TGTGCCAGCAGCTTAGAAGGCGGGAGAGCCCGATCCAGACAAGAGACCCAGTACTTC	CASSLEGGRARSRQETQYF
TRBV29-1	NA	TRBD2	14	TRBJ2-1	TGCAGCGGGACTCCTAGCGGTACCTACAATGAGCAGTTCTTC	CSGTPSGTYNEQFF
TRBV6-4	NA	NA	15	TRBJ1-2	TGTGCCAGCAGTCACGGATTCAGGGGCAAAGAAGGCTACACCTTC	CASSHGFRGKEGYTF